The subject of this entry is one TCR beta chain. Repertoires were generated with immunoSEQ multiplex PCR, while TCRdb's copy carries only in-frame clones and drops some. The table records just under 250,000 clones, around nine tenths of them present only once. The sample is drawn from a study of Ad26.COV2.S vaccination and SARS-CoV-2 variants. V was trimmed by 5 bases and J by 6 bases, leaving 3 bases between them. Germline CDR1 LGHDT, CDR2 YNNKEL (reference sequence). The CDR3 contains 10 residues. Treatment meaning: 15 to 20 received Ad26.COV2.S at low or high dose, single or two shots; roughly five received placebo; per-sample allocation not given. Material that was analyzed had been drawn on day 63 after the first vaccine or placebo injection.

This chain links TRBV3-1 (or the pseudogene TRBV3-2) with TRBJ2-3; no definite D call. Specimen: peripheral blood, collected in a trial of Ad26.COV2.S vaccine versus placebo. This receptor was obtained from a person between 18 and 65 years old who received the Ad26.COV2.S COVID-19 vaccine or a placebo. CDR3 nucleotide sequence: TGTGCCAGCAGCGGGGATACGCAGTATTTT. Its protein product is CASSGDTQYF.